Included here is one T cell receptor beta chain sequence, with context. Its antigen is not yet known. A far bigger clonotype differs at one base, so this is likely a read error. Other DNA sequences within the sample encode an identical CDR3. The donors were healthy, HIV-negative adults with no recently reported acute infections or vaccinations. All donors were Caucasian adults living in Nashville, Tennessee, USA. For unsorted samples, some 90 million PBMCs were counted and genomic DNA was extracted with the QIAamp DNA Blood Mini kit. Blood was obtained by leukapheresis, after which PBMCs were separated by Ficoll-Histopaque density gradient centrifugation and cryopreserved in liquid nitrogen vapor phase. The data stem from a study of shared clonotypes between healthy human individuals (dated by TCRdb to the early 2020s). In terms of the full investigation: A couple of women and a few men aged 18 to 49 years were included in the cohort. Each donor's leukapheresis produced roughly between roughly 0.85 and 9.5 billion PBMCs. The study deeply sequenced blood TCR repertoires of 5 or 6 healthy adults to estimate repertoire size and the extent of clonotype sharing between individuals. To increase sequencing depth and limit assay-specific biases, different laboratories used diverse techniques to prepare libraries and sequence TCR repertoires. The study at large found these results: Because the study included a small number of donors, the genetic and exposure-history diversity represented was limited. Pairwise subsampling indicated that sequencing depth was expected to affect the degree of clonotype sharing among donors. Only blood was sampled, and tissue TCR repertoires likely differ from those in blood.

V loses 3 bases of germline sequence and J loses 9 bases, and the interval between the two ends is 12 bases. Spanning cysteine to phenylalanine, the CDR3 consists of 13 amino acids. The kept DNA is CDR3 alone, 39 bases in frame from the first base. CDR1 and CDR2 are read off the germline V gene as SGHAT and FQNNGV. Using the deep immunoSEQ assay, multiplex PCR amplified TCR CDR3 regions from genomic DNA. Genomic DNA extracted from each cell subset was distributed evenly over all wells of several immunoSEQ 96-well plates, and each plate served as one replicate. Each replicate PCR for unsorted PBMC received roughly 300 ng genomic DNA, equal to tens of thousands of T cell genomes. Ten immunoSEQ deep assay plates were used to sequence the unsorted PBMC genomic DNA. The purified libraries were quantified using a Qubit 3.0 fluorometer, sized with a Bioanalyzer 2100, and then quantified again using the KAPA Library Quantification kit. A separate single-read 150-cycle Illumina NextSeq 550 flow cell was used to sequence each immunoSEQ 96-well plate. On the study's bioinformatics: Because only junctional sequences without quality scores were contained in the immunoSEQ output, filtering matching that applied to full-length reads could not be performed. Sequences were annotated with PyIR, a Python wrapper for IgBLAST v1.9, and V/J genes and CDR3 were assigned using IMGT germline references. Any read was removed if the V/J assignment was weak (E-value above 1e-6), the CDR3 was missing, or the read contained stop codons, out-of-frame junctions, or ambiguous translated residues. V3J clonotypes were defined by identical inferred V gene, J gene, and CDR3 amino acid sequence. The percentage overlap between two repertoires was calculated by dividing the number of shared unique clonotypes by the size of the smaller repertoire. Richness of each repertoire was evaluated using RTK rarefaction, the Chao1 estimator, and Recon v2.1 estimates of unobserved clonotypes. Sourced from immuneACCESS, this table was stored by TCRdb with only in-frame sequences that have V and J called. A share of the clones is absent; for the studies checked, an unresolved V gene accounts for under half, and the remainder has no known explanation. From that table come the V and J calls and clone size; the DNA was used to work out D and trimming. The sample table contains more than 400,000 clones; only one count was recorded for 81% of them. 9.5% to 15% of the sample is in the top ten clones.

The source is a woman between 40 and 50 years old in good health. Some clones in this sample may be carry-over from other donors' samples. Material: PBMCs. The V gene is TRBV11-2 and the J gene is TRBJ2-1; the D gene assignment is ambiguous. In nucleotides, the sequence is TGTGCCAGCAGCTTGACGAAGGGTCGTGAGCAGTTCTTC. Translated, this is CASSLTKGREQFF.